This TCR beta chain comes out of a study of human T cells and chemical hapten exposure. At the level of the study: Per-sample TCR yield variability stemmed mainly from small pooled library volume differences.

Documented time point: patch test 1, 2 weeks after DPC sensitization. Indicated treatment: therapeutic diphenylcyclopropenone sensitization with weekly scalp DPC. From germline, CDR1 is SGHNT and CDR2 YYREEE (reference sequence). Trimming took 0 bases from V and 0 from J, leaving 13 bases between them. This CDR3 has 17 residues. TCRdb used MiXCR to reprocess the RACE reads, holding one entry per CDR3 protein. This table has some 380,000 distinct CDR3 sequences, approximately 4.4% appearing once. This clonotype was counted a few times. The TCR comes from a woman in her fifties or sixties with alopecia areata. Some clones in this sample may be carry-over from other donors' samples. This chain connects TRBV5-4 to TRBJ2-4; weak D call: TRBD1 (6 bases). The source was whole blood, collected in connection with sensitization to the hapten diphenylcyclopropenone (DPC). The CDR3 is CASSLGQASLAKNIQYF. DNA for the CDR3: TGTGCCAGCAGCTTGGGACAGGCATCTCTAGCCAAAAACATTCAGTACTTC.